Listed below are T cell receptor beta chains from one sample, sequenced in a study of CD8 T cells in ankylosing spondylitis. TCRdb fed the 5' RACE reads into MiXCR, producing one record per CDR3 protein. The sample shows 250,000 to 350,000 distinct CDR3 sequences, 8% of them seen only once. Sequenced input: blood, either unsorted or a sorted T cell fraction (not recorded which). These receptors were collected from a male donor with ankylosing spondylitis. CDR3s include the opening cysteine and the closing phenylalanine or tryptophan. D genes are given only for firm matches. Only part of the rows carry a size: once, few, many, or a class if the clone is expanded.

d_gene,abundance,j_gene,v_gene,CDR3nt,CDR3aa
TRBD2,many,TRBJ2-1,TRBV28,TGTGCCAGCAGCCGGGGACTAGCGGGAGGGCCAGGGTGGTCCTACAATGAGCAGTTCTTC,CASSRGLAGGPGWSYNEQFF
TRBD1,NA,TRBJ2-1,TRBV28,TGTGCCAGCACCCTAGGGGCGGGCAGGGGGCATGAGCAGTTCTTC,CASTLGAGRGHEQFF
NA,NA,TRBJ2-1,TRBV20-1,TGCAGTGCTAGAGATCCGGGGTACAATGAGCAGTTCTTC,CSARDPGYNEQFF
NA,many,TRBJ2-1,TRBV20-1,TGCAGTGCTTCCCGTCTTGGGGTGAACAATGAGCAGTTCTTC,CSASRLGVNNEQFF
NA,NA,TRBJ2-1,TRBV27,TGTGCCAGCAGTTTGGTAGTTATGGGGACTTACAATGAGCAGTTCTTC,CASSLVVMGTYNEQFF
TRBD2,few,TRBJ2-7,TRBV11-1,TGTGCCAGCAGCTCCCGAGGGGGACTAGCGGGATCGAGTTACGAGCAGTACTTC,CASSSRGGLAGSSYEQYF
NA,few,TRBJ2-2,TRBV5-8,TGTGCCAGCAGCCCAAGGGATTATCGACCCGGGGAGCTGTTTTTT,CASSPRDYRPGELFF
NA,many,TRBJ1-6,TRBV7-2,TGTGCCAGCAGCTTCCGGGACATAGATTCACCCCTCCACTTT,CASSFRDIDSPLHF
NA,NA,TRBJ2-1,TRBV20-1,TGCAGTGCTAGAGCCAAGGGGGGGGTCCGTTGGTATGAGCAGTTCTTC,CSARAKGGVRWYEQFF
NA,NA,TRBJ2-1,TRBV7-2,TGTGCCAGCAGCCGACCCGGACTCTACAATGAGCAGTTCTTC,CASSRPGLYNEQFF
TRBD1,few,TRBJ2-7,TRBV5-1,TGCGCCAGCAGCACGGGACAGTACGAGCAGTACTTC,CASSTGQYEQYF
TRBD2,few,TRBJ2-5,TRBV20-1,TGCAGTGTACGGGAGGGCCTAGAGACCCAGTACTTC,CSVREGLETQYF
NA,NA,TRBJ2-2,TRBV9,TGTGCCAGCAGCGTAGCTCCCCGGGGCAGGGACAACACCGGGGAGCTGTTTTTT,CASSVAPRGRDNTGELFF
TRBD2,many,TRBJ2-3,TRBV24-1,TGTGCCACCAGTGATTTTCGTCTAGCGGGAGCAGATACGCAGTATTTT,CATSDFRLAGADTQYF
NA,few,TRBJ2-1,TRBV24-1,TGTGCCACCAGTCCTGCGGGAACCTACAATGAGCAGTTCTTC,CATSPAGTYNEQFF
TRBD1,many,TRBJ2-7,TRBV11-2,TGTGCCAGCAGCGAACCGGGACAGGGCCGCTCCTACGAGCAGTACTTC,CASSEPGQGRSYEQYF
TRBD2,few,TRBJ2-7,TRBV25-1,TGTGCCAGCAGTGGACTAGCGGGACGGAACGAGCAGTACTTC,CASSGLAGRNEQYF
TRBD2,few,TRBJ2-7,TRBV6-1,TGTGCCAGCAGTCCCGGGACTAGCGGGAGTAGCGAGCAGTACTTC,CASSPGTSGSSEQYF
NA,NA,TRBJ2-2,TRBV5-1,TGCGCCGGCCGCCTAGGGATTAACACCGGGGAGCTGTTTTTT,CAGRLGINTGELFF
NA,few,TRBJ2-7,TRBV20-1,TGCAGTGCTACCACCGATTTGACAGGCTACGAGCAGTACTTC,CSATTDLTGYEQYF
TRBD1,few,TRBJ2-1,TRBV5-1,TGCGCCAGCAGCCTGACAGGGGCCGTCTACAATGAGCAGTTCTTC,CASSLTGAVYNEQFF
TRBD1,many,TRBJ2-7,TRBV20-1,TGCAGTGCTAGAGACGGGACAGAACCCTACGAGCAGTACTTC,CSARDGTEPYEQYF
TRBD2,NA,TRBJ2-7,TRBV4-2,TGTGCCAGCAACCCTATAGCGGGATCCCCCTACGAGCAGTACTTC,CASNPIAGSPYEQYF
TRBD2,NA,TRBJ2-7,TRBV20-1,TGCAGTGCCGAAGCGGGAGGGCCCTCCTACGAGCAGTACTTC,CSAEAGGPSYEQYF
NA,many,TRBJ2-2,TRBV7-8,TGTGCCAGCACGAAACTAGTATCGAACACCGGGGAGCTGTTTTTT,CASTKLVSNTGELFF
NA,NA,TRBJ1-5,TRBV6-2/TRBV6-3,TGTGCCAGCAGTTACCCCTGGGGAACAGTCGGCAATCAGCCCCAGCATTTT,CASSYPWGTVGNQPQHF
NA,NA,TRBJ2-1,TRBV5-1,TGCGCCAGCCGGTCGAGTAGGTCCTACAATGAGCAGTTCTTC,CASRSSRSYNEQFF
TRBD1,few,TRBJ2-4,TRBV6-5,TGTGCCAGCAGTTACTACCCCGGCAGGGGGAAAAACATTCAGTACTTC,CASSYYPGRGKNIQYF
TRBD1,few,TRBJ2-7,TRBV11-3,TGTGCCAGCAGCTTCGTGACAGGGGCGGGTGAGCAGTACTTC,CASSFVTGAGEQYF
NA,many,TRBJ1-1,TRBV28,TGTGCCAGCAGTTTAGCCGGTTACATATCTGGTGGGGACACTGAAGCTTTCTTT,CASSLAGYISGGDTEAFF
TRBD1,NA,TRBJ2-3,TRBV29-1,TGCAGCGTTGATCGGGACAGGGGATCGAATACGCAGTATTTT,CSVDRDRGSNTQYF
TRBD2,NA,TRBJ2-7,TRBV10-3,TGTGCGGCTAGCGGGAGCTCCTACGAGCAGTACTTC,CAASGSSYEQYF
NA,few,TRBJ1-1,TRBV29-1,TGCAGCGTTGAATGGGCAGGGTGGGAGGACACTGAAGCTTTCTTT,CSVEWAGWEDTEAFF
NA,few,TRBJ2-7,TRBV29-1,TGCAGCGTACAGGGAGGATTTCGGGAGGCCCAGTACGAGCAGTACTTC,CSVQGGFREAQYEQYF
NA,NA,TRBJ2-4,TRBV14,TGTGCCAGCAGCCAGGTTTTAAACATTCAGTACTTC,CASSQVLNIQYF
TRBD1,NA,TRBJ2-1,TRBV29-1,TGCAGCGTCAGGGACAGGATGGGCTCCTACAATGAGCAGTTCTTC,CSVRDRMGSYNEQFF
NA,few,TRBJ2-1,TRBV7-9,TGTGCCAGCAGCTTAGGATCGAGATACAATGAGCAGTTCTTC,CASSLGSRYNEQFF
TRBD2,few,TRBJ2-1,TRBV7-2,TGTGCCAGCAGCTTGTGGGGTAGCGGGATCTACAATGAGCAGTTCTTC,CASSLWGSGIYNEQFF
TRBD2,NA,TRBJ2-5,TRBV20-1,TGCAGTGCTGGACTAGCGGGAGGCCCACACAGCCAAGAGACCCAGTACTTC,CSAGLAGGPHSQETQYF
NA,NA,TRBJ1-2,TRBV29-1,TGCAGCGCGGGGCAGGCAGGGACTCGGGGCTACACCTTC,CSAGQAGTRGYTF
NA,NA,TRBJ2-7,TRBV7-2,TGTGCCAGCAGCTCCCGATACTACGAGCAGTACTTC,CASSSRYYEQYF
NA,NA,TRBJ1-2,TRBV6-1,TGTGCCAGCAGCGAGTCGGGGGGGCCCGAGTATGGCTACACCTTC,CASSESGGPEYGYTF
TRBD1,NA,TRBJ2-7,TRBV29-1,TGCAGCGTCGCCCGACAGGGCCGCGAGCAGTACTTC,CSVARQGREQYF
TRBD2,NA,TRBJ2-5,TRBV20-1,TGCAGTGCTAGAGATGAGGGACTAGCGGGGAACCAAGAGACCCAGTACTTC,CSARDEGLAGNQETQYF
NA,many,TRBJ1-2,TRBV5-6,TGTGCCAGCAGCTTGGAGGGTTCGGTCTACGGCTACACCTTC,CASSLEGSVYGYTF